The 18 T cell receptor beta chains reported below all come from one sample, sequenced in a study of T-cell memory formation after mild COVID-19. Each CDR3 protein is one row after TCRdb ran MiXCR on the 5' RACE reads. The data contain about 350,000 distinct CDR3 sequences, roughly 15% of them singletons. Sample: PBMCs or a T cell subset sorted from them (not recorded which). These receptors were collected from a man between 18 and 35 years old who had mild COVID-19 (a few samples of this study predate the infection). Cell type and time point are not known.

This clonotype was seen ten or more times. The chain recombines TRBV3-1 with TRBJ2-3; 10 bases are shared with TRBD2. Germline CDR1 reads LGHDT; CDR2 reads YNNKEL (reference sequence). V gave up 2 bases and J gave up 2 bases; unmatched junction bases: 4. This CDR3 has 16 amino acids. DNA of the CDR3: TGTGCCAGCAGCCAACCTAGCGGGGGCTTCACAGATACGCAGTATTTT. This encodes CASSQPSGGFTDTQYF.

CDR3: CASSGGLDTEAFF. The CDR3 nucleotides read TGTGCCAGCTCGGGGGGACTGGACACTGAAGCTTTCTTT. V and J are TRBV18 and TRBJ1-1; maybe TRBD1 (5 bases). V was clipped by 6 bases and J by 3 bases, with 11 bases between them. The CDR3 totals 13 residues. Germline values: CDR1 KGHSH, CDR2 LQKENI.

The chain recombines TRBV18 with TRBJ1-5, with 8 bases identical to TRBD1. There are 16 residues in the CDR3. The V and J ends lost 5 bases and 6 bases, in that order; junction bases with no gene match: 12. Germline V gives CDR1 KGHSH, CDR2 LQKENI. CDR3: CASSRGQAGPGQPQHF. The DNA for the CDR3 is TGTGCCAGCTCAAGGGGACAGGCAGGTCCGGGTCAGCCCCAGCATTTT. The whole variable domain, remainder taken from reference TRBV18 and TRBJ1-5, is NAGVMQNPRHLVRRRGQEARLRCSPMKGHSHVYWYRQLPEEGLKFMVYLQKENIIDESGMPKERFSAEFPKEGPSILRIQQVVRGDSAAYFCASSRGQAGPGQPQHFGDGTRLSIL.

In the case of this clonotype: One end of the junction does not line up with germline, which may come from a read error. The chain's CDR3 is CASSLEGGVSPNIF. In DNA, the CDR3 is TGTGCCAGCAGCTTAGAGGGGGGGGTTAGCCCGAATATCTTC. The chain combines TRBV7-6 with TRBJ2-1; D perhaps matches TRBD2 (7 bases). CDR3 length: 14 amino acids. Per germline, CDR1 SGHVS and CDR2 FNYEAQ. Using reference TRBV7-6 and TRBJ2-1 for the parts outside the CDR3, the full variable domain is GAGVSQSPRYKVTKRGQDVALRCDPISGHVSLYWYRQALGQGPEFLTYFNYEAQQDKSGLPNDRFSAERPEGSISTLTIQRTEQRDSAMYRCASSLEGGVSPNIFGPGTRLTVL.

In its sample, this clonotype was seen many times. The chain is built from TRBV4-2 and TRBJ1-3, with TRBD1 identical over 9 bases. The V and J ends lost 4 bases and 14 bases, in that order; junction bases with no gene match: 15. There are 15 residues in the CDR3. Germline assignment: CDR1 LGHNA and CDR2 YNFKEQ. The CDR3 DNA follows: TGTGCCAGCAGCCCACTGGCCGGGACAGGGAATATCGTATATTTT. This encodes CASSPLAGTGNIVYF.

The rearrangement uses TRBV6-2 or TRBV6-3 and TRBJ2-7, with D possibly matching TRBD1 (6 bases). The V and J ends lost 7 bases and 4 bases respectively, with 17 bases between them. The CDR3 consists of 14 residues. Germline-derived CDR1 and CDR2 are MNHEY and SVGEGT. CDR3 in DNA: TGTGCCAGCAACCAACTGGGGACAAGATACGAGCAGTACTTC. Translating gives CASNQLGTRYEQYF.

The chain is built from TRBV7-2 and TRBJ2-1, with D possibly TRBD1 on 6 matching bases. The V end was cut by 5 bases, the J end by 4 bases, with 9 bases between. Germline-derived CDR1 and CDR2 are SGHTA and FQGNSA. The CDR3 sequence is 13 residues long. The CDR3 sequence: CASSQDSYNEQFF. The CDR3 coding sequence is TGTGCCAGCAGCCAGGACAGTTACAATGAGCAGTTCTTC.

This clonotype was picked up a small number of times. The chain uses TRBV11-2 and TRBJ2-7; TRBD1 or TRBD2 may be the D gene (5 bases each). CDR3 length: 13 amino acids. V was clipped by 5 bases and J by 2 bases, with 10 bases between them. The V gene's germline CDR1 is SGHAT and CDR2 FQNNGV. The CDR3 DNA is TGTGCCAGCAGCACAGGACTTGCCTACGAGCAGTACTTC. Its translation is CASSTGLAYEQYF.

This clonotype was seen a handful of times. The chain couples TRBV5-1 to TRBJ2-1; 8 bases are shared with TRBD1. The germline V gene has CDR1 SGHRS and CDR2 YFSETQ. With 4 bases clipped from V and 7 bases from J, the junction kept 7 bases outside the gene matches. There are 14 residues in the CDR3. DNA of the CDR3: TGCGCCAGCAGCCCCGGCGGACAGGGTAATGAGCAGTTCTTC. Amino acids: CASSPGGQGNEQFF.

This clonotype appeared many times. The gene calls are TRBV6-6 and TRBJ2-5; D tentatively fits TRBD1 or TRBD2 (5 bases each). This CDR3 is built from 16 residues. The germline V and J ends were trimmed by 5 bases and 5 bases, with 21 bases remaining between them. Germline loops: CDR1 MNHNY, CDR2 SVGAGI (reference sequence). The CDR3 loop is CASSTRDADLGETQYF. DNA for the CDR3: TGTGCCAGCAGTACCCGGGACGCCGACCTAGGGGAGACCCAGTACTTC.

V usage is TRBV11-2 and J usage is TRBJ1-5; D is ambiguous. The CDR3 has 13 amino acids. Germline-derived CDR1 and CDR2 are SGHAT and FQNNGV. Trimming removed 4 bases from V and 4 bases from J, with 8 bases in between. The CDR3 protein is CASSSSYNQPQHF. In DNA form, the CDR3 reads TGTGCCAGCAGCTCATCGTATAATCAGCCCCAGCATTTT.

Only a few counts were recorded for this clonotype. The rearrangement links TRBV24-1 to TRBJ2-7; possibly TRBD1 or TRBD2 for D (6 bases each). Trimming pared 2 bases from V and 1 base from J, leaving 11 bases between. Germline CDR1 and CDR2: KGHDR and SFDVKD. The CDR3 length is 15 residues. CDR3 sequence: CATSDCGTPSYEQYF. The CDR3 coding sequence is TGTGCCACCAGTGATTGCGGGACACCATCCTACGAGCAGTACTTC.

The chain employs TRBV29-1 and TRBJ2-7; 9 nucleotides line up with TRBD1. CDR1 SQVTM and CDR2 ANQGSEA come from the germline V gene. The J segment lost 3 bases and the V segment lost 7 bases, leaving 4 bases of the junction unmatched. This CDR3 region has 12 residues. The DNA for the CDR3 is TGCAGCGCCCGGACAGGGGACTACGAGCAGTACGTC. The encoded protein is CSARTGDYEQYV.

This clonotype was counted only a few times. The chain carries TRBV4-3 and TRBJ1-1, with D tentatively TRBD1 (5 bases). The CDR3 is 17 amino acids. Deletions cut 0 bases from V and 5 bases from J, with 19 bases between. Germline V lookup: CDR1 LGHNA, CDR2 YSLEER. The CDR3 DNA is TGCGCCAGCAGCCAAGATAATGGGTGGGGGAGGACGACTGAAGCTTTCTTT. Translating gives CASSQDNGWGRTTEAFF.

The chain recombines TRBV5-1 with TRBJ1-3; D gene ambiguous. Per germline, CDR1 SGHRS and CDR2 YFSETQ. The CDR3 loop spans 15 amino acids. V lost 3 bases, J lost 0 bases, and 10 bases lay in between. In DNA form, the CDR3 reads TGCGCCAGCAGCTCGGGAGGCGGCTCTGGAAACACCATATATTTT. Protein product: CASSSGGGSGNTIYF.

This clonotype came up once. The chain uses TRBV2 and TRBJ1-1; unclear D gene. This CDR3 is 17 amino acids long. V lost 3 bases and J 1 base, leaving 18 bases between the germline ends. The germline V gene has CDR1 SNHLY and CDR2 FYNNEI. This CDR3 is CASSEGGRERENTEAFF. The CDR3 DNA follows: TGTGCCAGCAGTGAGGGTGGAAGGGAGAGGGAGAACACTGAAGCTTTCTTT.

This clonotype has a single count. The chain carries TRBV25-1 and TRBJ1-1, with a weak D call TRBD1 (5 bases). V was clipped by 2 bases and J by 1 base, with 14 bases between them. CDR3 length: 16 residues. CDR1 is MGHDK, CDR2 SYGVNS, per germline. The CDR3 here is CASSEGVRGKNTEAFF. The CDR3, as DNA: TGTGCCAGCAGTGAAGGCGTGAGGGGAAAGAACACTGAAGCTTTCTTT.

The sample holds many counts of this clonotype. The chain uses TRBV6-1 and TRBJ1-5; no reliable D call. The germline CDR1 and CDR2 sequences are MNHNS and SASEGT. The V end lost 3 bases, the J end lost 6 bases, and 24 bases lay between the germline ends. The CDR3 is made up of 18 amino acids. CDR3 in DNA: TGTGCCAGCAGTGATGCAACCATTCGGTCGACCCAGGCTCAGCCCCAGCATTTT. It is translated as CASSDATIRSTQAQPQHF.